The sequence of this T cell receptor (beta chain) was determined in a study of OX40 agonist ivuxolimab in advanced cancers. Study summary: As their treatment, patients were administered ivuxolimab, an agonistic anti-OX40 (CD134) antibody. Cancers in dose escalation were hepatocellular, melanoma, renal cell and head and neck. The group had a mean age of about 65 years, ranged from about 23 to 85, and was around 86% male.

The sampling schedule covered blood at baseline, cycle 4 day 1, and cycle 7 day 1. Germline trimming cut 0 bases from V and 1 base from J; bases unmatched to any gene: 7. The CDR3 runs 17 residues. Per the germline V gene, CDR1 is KGHSH and CDR2 is LQKENI. The table came from immunoSEQ multiplex PCR; TCRdb's copy has only in-frame clones and leaves some out. The table shows approximately 70,000 clones, with about nine tenths occurring only once. The sample in question was CD4+ or CD8+ T cells sorted from blood, obtained in a trial of the OX40 agonist ivuxolimab. The chain links TRBV18 to TRBJ2-3; 7 bases are a match to TRBD2. This sequence was found in an adult with an advanced solid tumor such as melanoma, head and neck, liver or kidney cancer. The CDR3 is CASSPPRGDGGTDTQYF. Here the CDR3 DNA reads TGTGCCAGCTCACCACCCCGGGGGGATGGTGGCACAGATACGCAGTATTTT.